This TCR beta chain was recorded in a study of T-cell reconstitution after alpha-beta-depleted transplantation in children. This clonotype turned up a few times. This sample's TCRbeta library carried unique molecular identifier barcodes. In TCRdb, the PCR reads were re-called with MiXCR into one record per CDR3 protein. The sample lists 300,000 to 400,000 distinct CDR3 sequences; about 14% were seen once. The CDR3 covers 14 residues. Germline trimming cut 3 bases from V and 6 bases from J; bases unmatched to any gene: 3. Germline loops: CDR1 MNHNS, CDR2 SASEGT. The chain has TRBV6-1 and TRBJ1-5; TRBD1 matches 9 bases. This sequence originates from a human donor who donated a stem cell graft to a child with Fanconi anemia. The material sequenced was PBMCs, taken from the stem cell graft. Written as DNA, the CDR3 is TGTGCCAGCAGTGACCGACAGGGGGGTCAGCCCCAGCATTTT. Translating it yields CASSDRQGGQPQHF.